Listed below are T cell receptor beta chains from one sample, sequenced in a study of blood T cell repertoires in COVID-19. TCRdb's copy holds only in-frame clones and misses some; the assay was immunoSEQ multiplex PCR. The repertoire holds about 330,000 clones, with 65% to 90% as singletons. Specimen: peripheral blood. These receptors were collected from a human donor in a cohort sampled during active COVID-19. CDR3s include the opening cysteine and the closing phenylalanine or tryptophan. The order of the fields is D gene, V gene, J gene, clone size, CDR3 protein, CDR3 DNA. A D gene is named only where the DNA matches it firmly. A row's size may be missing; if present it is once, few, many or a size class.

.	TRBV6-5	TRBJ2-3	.	CASGGAGSGTDTQYF	TGTGCCAGCGGGGGGGCCGGGTCGGGCACAGATACGCAGTATTTT
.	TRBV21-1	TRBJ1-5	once	CASSGTRHYQPQHF	TGTGCCAGCAGCGGTACCAGGCATTATCAGCCCCAGCATTTT
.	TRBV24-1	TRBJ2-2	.	CATSDFGDTGELFF	TGTGCCACCAGTGATTTCGGGGACACCGGGGAGCTGTTTTTT
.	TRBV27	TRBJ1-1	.	CASSFIETNTEAFF	TGTGCCAGCAGTTTTATAGAAACGAACACTGAAGCTTTCTTT
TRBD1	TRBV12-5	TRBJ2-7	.	CASGPGTGIFEQYF	TGTGCTAGTGGTCCCGGGACAGGGATTTTCGAGCAGTACTTC
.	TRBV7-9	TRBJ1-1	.	CASSSTVSGEAFF	TGTGCCAGCAGCTCGACGGTGTCGGGGGAAGCTTTCTTT
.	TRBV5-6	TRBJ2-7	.	CASSFGVNNEQYF	TGTGCCAGCAGCTTCGGGGTTAATAACGAGCAGTACTTC
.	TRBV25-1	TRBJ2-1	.	CASSWGPKEWGNNEQFF	TGTGCCAGCAGTTGGGGTCCGAAGGAGTGGGGCAACAATGAGCAGTTCTTC
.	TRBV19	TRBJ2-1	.	CASSIEARNEQFF	TGTGCCAGTAGTATAGAGGCTAGGAATGAGCAGTTCTTC
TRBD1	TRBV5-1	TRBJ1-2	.	CASNRDRGYGYTF	TGCGCCAGTAACCGGGACAGGGGCTATGGCTACACCTTC
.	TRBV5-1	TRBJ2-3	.	CASSSDPHDAGSTDTQYF	TGCGCCAGCAGCTCGGATCCGCATGACGCAGGTAGCACAGATACGCAGTATTTT
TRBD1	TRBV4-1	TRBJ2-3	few	CASSQVTGSSISDTQYF	TGCGCCAGCAGCCAAGTGACAGGGTCAAGCATTTCAGATACGCAGTATTTT
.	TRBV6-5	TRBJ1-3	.	CASTLSGNTIYF	TGTGCCAGCACCCTCTCTGGAAACACCATATATTTT
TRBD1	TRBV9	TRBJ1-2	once	CASSVTGVRAGYTF	TGTGCCAGCAGCGTGACAGGGGTGAGGGCTGGCTACACCTTC
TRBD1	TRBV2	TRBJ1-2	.	CASRAGQGHGYTF	TGTGCCAGCAGGGCCGGACAGGGGCATGGCTACACCTTC
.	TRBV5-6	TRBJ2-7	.	CASSSGQPSYEQYF	TGTGCCAGCAGCTCCGGACAGCCCTCCTACGAGCAGTACTTC
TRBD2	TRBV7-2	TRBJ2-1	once	CASSPRGGGAGGLYEQFF	TGTGCCAGCAGCCCCCGGGGAGGGGGAGCGGGGGGGCTGTATGAGCAGTTCTTC
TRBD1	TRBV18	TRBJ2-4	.	CASSFPGGNIQYF	TGTGCCAGCTCCTTCCCAGGGGGAAACATTCAGTACTTC
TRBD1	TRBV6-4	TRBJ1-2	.	CASSEDRAMRGYTF	TGTGCCAGCAGCGAGGACAGGGCTATGCGTGGCTACACCTTC
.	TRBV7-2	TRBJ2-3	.	CASSLPEGADTQYF	TGTGCCAGCAGCTTACCCGAGGGCGCAGATACGCAGTATTTT
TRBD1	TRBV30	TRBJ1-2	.	CAWVQGVYYGYTF	TGTGCCTGGGTACAGGGGGTCTACTATGGCTACACCTTC
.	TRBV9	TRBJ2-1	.	CASSVEPAGHYNEQFF	TGTGCCAGCAGCGTAGAACCCGCGGGGCACTACAATGAGCAGTTCTTC
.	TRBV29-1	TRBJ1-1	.	CSVGRGNTEAFF	TGCAGCGTTGGAAGGGGGAACACTGAAGCTTTCTTT
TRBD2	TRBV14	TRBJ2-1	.	CASSQPGTSGYNEQFF	TGTGCCAGCAGCCAGCCCGGGACTAGTGGTTACAATGAGCAGTTCTTC
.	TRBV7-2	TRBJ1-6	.	CASSLVGRGSYNSPLHF	TGTGCCAGCAGCTTAGTAGGTCGCGGCTCCTATAATTCACCCCTCCACTTT
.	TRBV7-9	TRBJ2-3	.	CASSFVTDTQYF	TGTGCCAGCAGCTTTGTAACAGATACGCAGTATTTT
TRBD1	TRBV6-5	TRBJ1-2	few	CASSWRDSNYGYTF	TGTGCCAGCAGTTGGAGGGACAGTAACTATGGCTACACCTTC
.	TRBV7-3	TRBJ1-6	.	CASSLTRRNSPLHF	TGTGCCAGCAGCTTAACTCGGAGAAATTCACCCCTCCACTTT
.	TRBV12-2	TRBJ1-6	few	CASRFEKPRGVWNSPLHF	TGTGCAAGTCGCTTCGAAAAACCTCGCGGGGTGTGGAATTCACCCCTCCACTTT
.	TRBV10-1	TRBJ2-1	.	CASSEFVANEQFF	TGCGCCAGCAGTGAGTTTGTAGCGAATGAGCAGTTCTTC
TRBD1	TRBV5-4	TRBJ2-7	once	CASSNRDRGNEQYF	TGTGCCAGCAGCAACCGCGACAGGGGAAACGAGCAGTACTTC
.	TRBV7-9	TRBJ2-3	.	CASTQRASAKDTQYF	TGTGCCAGCACCCAGAGAGCCAGCGCGAAAGATACGCAGTATTTT
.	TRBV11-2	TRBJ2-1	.	CASSRSGTEQFF	TGTGCCAGCAGCCGAAGCGGTACGGAGCAGTTCTTC
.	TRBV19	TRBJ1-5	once	CASSIDRPQDYNQPQHF	TGTGCCAGTAGTATAGACCGCCCGCAGGATTACAATCAGCCCCAGCATTTT
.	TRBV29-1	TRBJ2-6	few	CSVGTGANVLTF	TGCAGCGTTGGTACTGGGGCCAACGTCCTGACTTTC
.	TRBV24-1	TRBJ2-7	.	CATSDPSNGEQYF	TGTGCCACCAGTGACCCTTCAAACGGCGAGCAGTACTTC
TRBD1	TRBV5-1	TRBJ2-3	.	CASSPRTGHTDTQYF	TGCGCCAGCAGCCCAAGGACAGGGCACACAGATACGCAGTATTTT
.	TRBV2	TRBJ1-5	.	CASSEGVSNQPQHF	TGTGCCAGCAGTGAAGGAGTTAGCAATCAGCCCCAGCATTTT
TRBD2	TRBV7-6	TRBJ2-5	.	CASSTPLAMETQYF	TGTGCCAGCAGCACGCCACTAGCGATGGAGACCCAGTACTTC
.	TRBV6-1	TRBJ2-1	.	CASSERDTPRYNEQFF	TGTGCCAGCAGTGAAAGGGACACCCCACGATACAATGAGCAGTTCTTC
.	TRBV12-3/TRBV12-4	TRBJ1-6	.	CASSLVAEEPLHF	TGTGCCAGCAGTTTAGTAGCGGAAGAACCCCTCCACTTT
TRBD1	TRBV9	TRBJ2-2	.	CASSVAREQGDLGELFF	TGTGCCAGCAGCGTAGCTAGGGAACAGGGGGATCTCGGGGAGCTGTTTTTT
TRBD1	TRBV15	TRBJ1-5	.	CATSKPGQGAWGNQPQHF	TGTGCCACCAGCAAACCGGGACAGGGGGCGTGGGGCAATCAGCCCCAGCATTTT
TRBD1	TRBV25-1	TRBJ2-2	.	CASSDPLGGPNTGELFF	TGTGCCAGCAGTGACCCATTAGGGGGCCCGAACACCGGGGAGCTGTTTTTT
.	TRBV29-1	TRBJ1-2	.	CSVERTDYGYTF	TGCAGCGTTGAACGGACAGATTATGGCTACACCTTC
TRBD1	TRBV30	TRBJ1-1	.	CAWSSQGDTEAFF	TGTGCCTGGAGCTCCCAGGGGGACACTGAAGCTTTCTTT
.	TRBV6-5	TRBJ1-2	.	CASSSAGSPVYGYTF	TGTGCCAGCAGTTCAGCGGGGTCCCCGGTCTATGGCTACACCTTC
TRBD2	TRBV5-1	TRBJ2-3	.	CASKPSGSSTDTQYF	TGCGCCAGCAAGCCTAGCGGATCTAGCACAGATACGCAGTATTTT
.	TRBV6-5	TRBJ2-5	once	CASSIDRHGGETQYF	TGTGCCAGCAGCATTGACAGGCACGGGGGGGAGACCCAGTACTTC
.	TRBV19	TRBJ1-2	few	CASSIGGIYGYTF	TGTGCCAGTAGTATAGGGGGCATCTATGGCTACACCTTC
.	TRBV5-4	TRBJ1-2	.	CASSLEGRTIGYTF	TGTGCCAGCAGCTTGGAGGGACGGACTATCGGCTACACCTTC
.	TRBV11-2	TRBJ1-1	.	CASSLGADRPNTEAFF	TGTGCCAGCAGCTTAGGGGCCGACAGGCCGAACACTGAAGCTTTCTTT
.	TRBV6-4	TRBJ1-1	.	CASSDTRGTEAFF	TGTGCCAGCAGTGACACAAGGGGCACTGAAGCTTTCTTT